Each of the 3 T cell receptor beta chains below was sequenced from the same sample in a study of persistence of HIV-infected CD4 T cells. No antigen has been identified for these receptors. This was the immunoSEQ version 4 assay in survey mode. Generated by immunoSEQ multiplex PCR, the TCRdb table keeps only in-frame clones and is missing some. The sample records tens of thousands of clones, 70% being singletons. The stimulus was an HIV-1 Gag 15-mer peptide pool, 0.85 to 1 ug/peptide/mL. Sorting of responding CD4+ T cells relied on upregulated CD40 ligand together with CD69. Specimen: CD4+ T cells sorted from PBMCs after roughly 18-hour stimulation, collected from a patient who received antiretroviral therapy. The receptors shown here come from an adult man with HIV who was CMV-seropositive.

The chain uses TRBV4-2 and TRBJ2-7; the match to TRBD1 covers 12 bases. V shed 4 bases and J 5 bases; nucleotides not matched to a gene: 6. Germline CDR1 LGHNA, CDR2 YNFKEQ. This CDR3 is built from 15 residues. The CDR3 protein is CASSPGQGAVDEQYF. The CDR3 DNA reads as TGTGCCAGCAGCCCGGGACAGGGGGCTGTTGACGAGCAGTACTTC.

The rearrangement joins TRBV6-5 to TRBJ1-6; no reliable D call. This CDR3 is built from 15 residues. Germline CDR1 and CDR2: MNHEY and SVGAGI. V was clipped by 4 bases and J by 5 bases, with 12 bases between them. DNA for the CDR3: TGTGCCAGCAGTTTCGTGATAGCAAATAATTCACCCCTCCACTTT. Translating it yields CASSFVIANNSPLHF.

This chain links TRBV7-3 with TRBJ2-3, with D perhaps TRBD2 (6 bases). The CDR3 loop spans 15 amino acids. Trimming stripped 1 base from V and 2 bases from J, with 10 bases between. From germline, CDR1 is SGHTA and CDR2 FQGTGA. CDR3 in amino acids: CASSLKAGPTDTQYF. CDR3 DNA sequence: TGTGCCAGCAGCTTAAAAGCGGGCCCCACAGATACGCAGTATTTT.